Following are 27 T cell receptor beta chains from one sample sequenced in a study of brain T cells in children with intractable seizures. Repertoires were generated with immunoSEQ multiplex PCR, while TCRdb's copy carries only in-frame clones and drops some. The sample shows roughly 8,700 clones, less than 70% of them seen only once. The sequenced cases were selected for having the highest brain T cell transcript signatures. The input for sequencing was resected brain tissue, taken at surgery. All receptors come from a girl aged 2 to 9 with tuberous sclerosis and intractable seizures.

The gene calls are TRBV11-2 and TRBJ2-7; no definite D call. Germline V gene data show CDR1 as SGHAT and CDR2 as FQNNGV. The CDR3 has 11 residues. V lost 8 bases to trimming and J lost 2 bases, with 7 bases between them. This CDR3 reads CASGSTYEQYV. CDR3 DNA sequence: TGTGCCAGCGGATCTACCTACGAGCAGTACGTC.

The V and J genes are TRBV7-2 and TRBJ1-1; no clear D. This CDR3 has 13 residues. Per germline, CDR1 SGHTA and CDR2 FQGNSA. Trimming left V 3 bases short and J 8 bases short, with 13 bases between. The CDR3 reads CASSFLGFNEAFF. CDR3 nucleotide sequence: TGTGCCAGCAGCTTTCTAGGCTTCAACGAAGCTTTCTTT.

The genes are TRBV5-1 and TRBJ2-1; maybe TRBD2 (6 bases). This CDR3 region has 15 residues. V was pared by 4 bases and J by 1 base, with 12 bases between. CDR1 SGHRS and CDR2 YFSETQ come from the germline V gene. The CDR3 nucleotides are TGCGCCAGCAGCCCTATAGCGGAGTCCTACAATGAGCAGTTCTTC. Amino acids: CASSPIAESYNEQFF.

The V and J genes are TRBV7-8 and TRBJ2-7; 9 bases match TRBD1. Germline V gives CDR1 SGHVS, CDR2 FQNEAQ. V lost 3 bases, J lost 4 bases, and 1 base stayed unmatched. The CDR3 totals 13 residues. The CDR3 DNA reads as TGTGCCAGCAGCTTGACAGGGGGATACGAGCAGTACTTC. This gives the protein CASSLTGGYEQYF.

The rearrangement uses TRBV12-3 or TRBV12-4 and TRBJ2-3; D call uncertain. V dropped 6 bases and J dropped 6 bases, with 10 bases sitting between them. The CDR3 is 12 amino acids. CDR3 in DNA: TGTGCCAGCAGCCCGATGGAGGATACGCAGTATTTT. Translation gives CASSPMEDTQYF.

The chain combines TRBV5-5 with TRBJ2-3; D may correspond to TRBD1 or TRBD2 (5 bases each). This CDR3 is built from 15 residues. V lost 3 bases, J lost 0 bases, and 11 bases lay in between. CDR1 SGHKS and CDR2 YYEKEE come from the germline V gene (reference sequence). The chain's CDR3 is CASSSGTVSTDTQYF. The CDR3, as DNA: TGTGCCAGCAGCTCGGGGACCGTTAGCACAGATACGCAGTATTTT.

The V and J genes are TRBV2 and TRBJ1-5; 9 nucleotides line up with TRBD1. The germline gives CDR1 SNHLY, CDR2 FYNNEI. The CDR3 extends over 15 amino acids. The ends lost 6 bases at V and 7 bases at J; junction bases unmatched: 10. CDR3 nucleotide sequence: TGTGCCAGCAGGTTATCCGGGACAGGGAACCAGCCCCAGCATTTT. This translates into CASRLSGTGNQPQHF.

The chain recombines TRBV12-5 with TRBJ1-6; D ambiguous. CDR1 and CDR2 (germline): LGHNT, FRNRAP. V shed 7 bases and J shed 5 bases, with 6 bases lying between them. This CDR3 has 12 residues. The CDR3 bases are TGTGCTAGTGCCCAGAATAATTCACCCCTCCACTTT. It codes for CASAQNNSPLHF. Using reference TRBV12-5 and TRBJ1-6 for the parts outside the CDR3, the full variable domain is DARVTQTPRHKVTEMGQEVTMRCQPILGHNTVFWYRQTMMQGLELLAYFRNRAPLDDSGMPKDRFSAEMPDATLATLKIQPSEPRDSAVYFCASAQNNSPLHFGNGTRLTVT.

The chain carries TRBV9 and TRBJ2-2; D may be TRBD2 (5 bases). The CDR3 has 17 residues. The ends were cut back, 4 bases at V and 0 bases at J, with 16 bases in the middle. Germline CDR1 SGDLS, CDR2 YYNGEE. CDR3 sequence: CASSTDLASPNTGELFF. The CDR3 region has the DNA TGTGCCAGCAGCACAGATTTAGCGAGTCCGAACACCGGGGAGCTGTTTTTT.

The chain combines TRBV5-1 with TRBJ1-2, with TRBD1 identical over 8 bases. The junction had 13 bases not matched to a gene; V was cut back by 0 bases and J by 3 bases. Germline V gene data show CDR1 as SGHRS and CDR2 as YFSETQ. The CDR3 is 18 residues long. CDR3 in amino acids: CASSLEGQAAVMDYGYTF. The CDR3 nucleotides read TGCGCCAGCAGCTTGGAGGGACAGGCTGCAGTTATGGACTATGGCTACACCTTC.

This clone showed up just a few times. The V call is TRBV3-1 (or the pseudogene TRBV3-2), the J call TRBJ2-7; no clear D gene. This CDR3 is built from 17 residues. Germline lookup yields CDR1 LGHDT and CDR2 YNNKEL (reference sequence). V lost 0 bases and J lost 2, with 17 bases in between. CDR3 sequence (DNA): TGTGCCAGCAGCCAAGATGGCAAGGCCATTCCTACCTACGAGCAGTACGTC. Protein: CASSQDGKAIPTYEQYV.

The rearrangement links TRBV5-1 to TRBJ2-1; unclear D gene. CDR1 and CDR2 (germline): SGHRS, YFSETQ. CDR3 length equals 16 residues. The V end lost 6 bases, the J end lost 0 bases, and 16 bases lay between the germline ends. Here the CDR3 reads CASTPAPGSSYNEQFF. DNA of the CDR3: TGCGCCAGCACCCCTGCTCCGGGTAGCTCCTACAATGAGCAGTTCTTC.

The chain carries TRBV6-4 and TRBJ2-4; 8 positions agree with TRBD1. V gave up 8 bases and J gave up 0 bases; unmatched junction bases: 3. CDR3 size: 14 residues. The germline gives CDR1 MRHNA, CDR2 SNTAGT. CDR3 protein: CASGDRGAKNIQYF. The DNA for the CDR3 is TGTGCCAGCGGAGACAGGGGAGCCAAAAACATTCAGTACTTC.

This rearrangement joins TRBV19 to TRBJ2-6; 8 bases agree with TRBD1. The germline gives CDR1 LNHDA, CDR2 SQIVND (reference sequence). The CDR3 spans 17 residues. V dropped 8 bases and J dropped 2; count of bases not matched to a gene: 11. The CDR3 loop reads CASLRATGAPGANVLTF. The CDR3, as DNA: TGTGCCAGTCTGAGGGCGACAGGGGCCCCTGGGGCCAACGTCCTGACTTTC.

The V call is TRBV5-6, the J call TRBJ2-1; 14 bases line up with TRBD2. The germline CDR1 and CDR2 sequences are SGHDT and YYEEEE. V gave up 4 bases and J gave up 4 bases; unmatched junction bases: 1. This CDR3 contains 15 residues. The CDR3 DNA follows: TGTGCCAGCAGCCGGACTAGCGGGGGGTACAATGAGCAGTTCTTC. Protein: CASSRTSGGYNEQFF.

The chain is built from TRBV29-1 and TRBJ1-2; D is undetermined. This CDR3 region has 10 residues. V was shortened by 4 bases and J by 7 bases, with 7 bases between the two germline ends. The germline CDR1 and CDR2 sequences are SQVTM and ANQGSEA. The CDR3: CSVGERGYTF. The CDR3, as DNA: TGCAGCGTTGGAGAGCGTGGCTACACCTTC.

The chain is built from TRBV7-9 and TRBJ2-5; D gene unclear. V lost 3 bases to trimming and J lost 5 bases, with 7 bases between them. Germline V gives CDR1 SEHNR, CDR2 FQNEAQ (reference sequence). This CDR3 region has 12 residues. DNA for the CDR3: TGTGCCAGCAGCTTCGCCCCCGAGACCCAGTACTTC. Translation: CASSFAPETQYF. The full variable domain, with the rest looked up from reference TRBV7-9 and TRBJ2-5, is DTGVSQNPRHKITKRGQNVTFRCDPISEHNRLYWYRQTLGQGPEFLTYFQNEAQLEKSRLLSDRFSAERPKGSFSTLEIQRTEQGDSAMYLCASSFAPETQYFGPGTRLLVL.

The chain links TRBV11-2 to TRBJ1-1, with D uncertain. V gave up 5 bases and J gave up 7 bases, with 17 bases separating them. The CDR3 extends over 14 amino acids. Per the germline V gene, CDR1 is SGHAT and CDR2 is FQNNGV. CDR3 loop: CASSPSTRFGEAFF. As DNA, the CDR3 is TGTGCCAGCAGCCCCTCAACACGTTTTGGTGAAGCTTTCTTT.

The chain combines TRBV5-1 with TRBJ2-7; TRBD1 aligns across 8 bases. This CDR3 comprises 13 residues. V gave up 4 bases and J gave up 3 bases; unmatched junction bases: 3. The V gene's germline CDR1 is SGHRS and CDR2 YFSETQ. The CDR3 protein is CASSRGQGYEQYV. The CDR3 coding sequence is TGCGCCAGCAGCCGTGGACAGGGCTACGAGCAGTACGTC.

This rearrangement joins TRBV6-6 to TRBJ1-2; TRBD1 is a possible D gene (6 bases). Trimming stripped 6 bases from V and 1 base from J, with 18 bases between. The CDR3 spans 16 residues. Looked up from germline, CDR1 is MNHNY and CDR2 is SVGAGI (reference sequence). Here the CDR3 reads CASSPLGTSNNYGYTF. CDR3 sequence (DNA): TGTGCCAGCAGCCCCCTTGGGACATCCAATAACTATGGCTACACCTTC.

V gene TRBV24-1 combines with J gene TRBJ2-5; D is ambiguous. The CDR3 loop spans 15 amino acids. CDR1 and CDR2 (germline): KGHDR, SFDVKD. Trimming removed 0 bases at V and 1 base at J, with 8 bases between. CDR3 coding DNA: TGTGCCACCAGTGATTTGGGGATGCCCCAAGAGACCCAGTACTTC. Translation: CATSDLGMPQETQYF.

V is TRBV5-1 and J is TRBJ1-1, with D possibly TRBD1 on 6 matching bases. CDR3 length equals 14 residues. The germline V gene encodes CDR1 SGHRS and CDR2 YFSETQ. Between the trimmed V and J ends, which lost 4 bases and 4 bases, there was a span of 14 bases. CDR3 DNA: TGCGCCAGCAGCGAACAGGGAGTTGGCACTGAAGCTTTCTTT. This gives the protein CASSEQGVGTEAFF.

This clone showed up just a few times. V is TRBV6-5 and J is TRBJ1-6, with a weak D call TRBD1 (5 bases). The germline V gene has CDR1 MNHEY and CDR2 SVGAGI. This CDR3 region has 16 residues. The V gene lost 3 bases and the J gene lost 2 bases, with 11 bases spanning the gap. The CDR3 nucleotides read TGTGCCAGCAGTTATCAGGGTACCACCTATAATTCACCCCTCCACTTT. As protein: CASSYQGTTYNSPLHF.

The chain joins TRBV11-2 to TRBJ2-6; D not certain. With 4 bases removed from V and 4 bases from J, the gap between germline ends came to 11 bases. Germline CDR1 is SGHAT and CDR2 is FQNNGV. The CDR3 has 15 amino acids. The CDR3 nucleotides read TGTGCCAGCAGCTCCCCTGAGCCCGGGGCCAACGTCCTGACTTTC. Translated: CASSSPEPGANVLTF.

The genes are TRBV2 and TRBJ1-5, with 8 bases identical to TRBD1. The V segment lost 6 bases and the J segment 5 bases; nucleotides outside the gene matches: 9. Germline V gene sequence: CDR1 SNHLY, CDR2 FYNNEI. The CDR3 consists of 15 residues. CDR3 sequence (DNA): TGTGCCAGCAGCCGCGAACAGGGGGAGCATCAGCCCCAGCATTTT. Protein sequence: CASSREQGEHQPQHF. The variable domain in full, with the rest retrieved from reference TRBV2 and TRBJ1-5, is EPEVTQTPSHQVTQMGQEVILRCVPISNHLYFYWYRQILGQKVEFLVSFYNNEISEKSEIFDDQFSVERPDGSNFTLKIRSTKLEDSAMYFCASSREQGEHQPQHFGDGTRLSIL.

By share, this clone counts as large (0.1 to 1%). This chain uses TRBV5-1 with TRBJ1-2; 8 nucleotides agree with TRBD1. With V trimmed by 1 base and J by 4 bases, 6 bases remained unmatched. The germline CDR1 and CDR2 sequences are SGHRS and YFSETQ. This CDR3 is built from 15 residues. CDR3 in DNA: TGCGCCAGCAGCTTGACTGCAGGGGGCGGCTATGGCTACACCTTC. It codes for CASSLTAGGGYGYTF.

V and J are TRBV18 and TRBJ2-5; 8 bases fit TRBD1. This CDR3 spans 15 amino acids. V dropped 3 bases and J dropped 1; count of bases not matched to a gene: 4. Per the germline V gene, CDR1 is KGHSH and CDR2 is LQKENI. The CDR3 DNA reads as TGTGCCAGCTCACCGCGGACAGGGTTCCAAGAGACCCAGTACTTC. It specifies CASSPRTGFQETQYF. The variable domain in full, with the rest retrieved from reference TRBV18 and TRBJ2-5, is NAGVMQNPRHLVRRRGQEARLRCSPMKGHSHVYWYRQLPEEGLKFMVYLQKENIIDESGMPKERFSAEFPKEGPSILRIQQVVRGDSAAYFCASSPRTGFQETQYFGPGTRLLVL.